Reported below is one T cell receptor (beta chain). This entry belongs to a study of blood T cell repertoires in COVID-19. In the original workflow: Researchers report that nucleated cell counts were estimated from reference gene primer amplification. Assay used: immunoSEQ multiplex PCR; TCRdb lists only in-frame clones, some missing. That table gives V, J and clone size, and the DNA gave D and trimming. This table holds fewer than 55,000 clones, roughly 82% found once. The TCR comes from a woman in her sixties or seventies with acute or convalescent COVID-19. The specimen was peripheral blood.

The CDR3 region has the DNA TGTGCCAGCAAAAGAGGGGGGGGTGAAGCTTTCTTT. Protein: CASKRGGGEAFF. This chain links TRBV12-3 or TRBV12-4 with TRBJ1-1; tentative D call: TRBD1 (6 bases). The CDR3 consists of 12 residues. The ends were cut back, 7 bases at V and 7 bases at J, with 13 bases in the middle.